What follows describes a single TCR beta chain. The data originate from a study of T cells in localized non-small cell lung cancer. TCRdb keeps only in-frame clones here, not all; method: immunoSEQ multiplex PCR. The table records around 91,000 clones, over 80% of them present only once. The sequence came from a man between 40 and 70 years old with stage I squamous cell lung carcinoma. Source: peripheral blood, taken before any cancer treatment.

CDR3 in amino acids: CASSFKRGGTDTQYF. The CDR3 DNA reads as TGTGCCAGCAGTTTTAAAAGGGGTGGGACAGATACGCAGTATTTT. The gene calls are TRBV27 and TRBJ2-3; possible D gene TRBD1, 5 bases. V lost 3 bases, J lost 3 bases, and 13 bases lay in between. This CDR3 is built from 15 residues. Germline CDR1 reads MNHEY; CDR2 reads SMNVEV (reference sequence).